This TCR beta chain was observed in a study of vaccination and CD4 T cells after COVID-19. Study information: Median time from second vaccine dose to sampling was roughly 76 days (14 to 241).

Researchers used the Oncomine TCR Beta short-read assay to sequence DNA from cultured CD4+ T cells. TCRdb itself ran the PCR reads through MiXCR, one entry per CDR3 protein. The sample has several thousand distinct CDR3 sequences, 50% to 75% seen once; the top ten hold 9.5% to 15%. This clonotype was observed a handful of times. Its cognate antigen is unknown. As to treatment: roughly 10-day PBMC culture with coronavirus spike peptide pools or control peptides (ViraFEST assay). Under the ViraFEST approach, antigen-specific T cells were expanded with peptide pools and TCRs subsequently sequenced. Culture proceeded for less than 11 days, and CD4+ T cells were then isolated by negative selection. With 6 bases clipped from V and 5 bases from J, the junction kept 10 bases outside the gene matches. The CDR3 loop spans 14 amino acids. Per germline, CDR1 LNHNV and CDR2 YYDKDF (reference sequence). Study findings and constraints: Convalescent patients showed a median approximately 83% of reactive clones that were seen only post-vaccination.

The sequence derives from a human donor with COVID-19. The sample consisted of cultured CD4+ T cells from blood, taken after SARS-CoV-2 vaccination. The gene calls are TRBV15 and TRBJ2-7, with 7 bases identical to TRBD1. In nucleotides, the CDR3 is TGTGCCACCAGGTCCGGGACAGACGGGCACGAGCAGTACTTC. This sequence encodes CATRSGTDGHEQYF. Drawing the rest from reference TRBV15 and TRBJ2-7, the complete variable domain is DAMVIQNPRYQVTQFGKPVTLSCSQTLNHNVMYWYQQKSSQAPKLLFHYYDKDFNNEADTPDNFQSRRPNTSFCFLDIRSPGLGDTAMYLCATRSGTDGHEQYFGPGTRLTVT.